This T cell receptor beta chain came from a study of blood T cells in healthy people across ages. V was cut by 1 base and J by 8 bases, with 3 bases left in between. Germline lookup yields CDR1 SNHLY and CDR2 FYNNEI. This CDR3 has 11 amino acids. Using a J-beta primer mix together with a sample-barcoded 5' primer, a second PCR was run for roughly 6 to 12 cycles. MiXCR, applied by TCRdb to the 5' RACE reads, yields one record per CDR3 protein. The sample lists about 770,000 distinct CDR3 sequences, 40% to 50% seen once, with about 19% in the top ten. Healthy individuals of Caucasian origin from Russia, aged roughly 6 to 100, served as donors.

The chain combines TRBV2 with TRBJ2-4; D remains ambiguous. This receptor was taken from a man in his fifties or sixties in good health. The source material was blood. CDR3 nucleotide sequence: TGTGCCAGCAGTGAAGGGTACATTCAGTACTTC. It specifies CASSEGYIQYF.